The rows below give T cell receptor beta chains drawn from one sample of a study of blood T cell repertoires in COVID-19. Here immunoSEQ multiplex PCR was the method, and the copy in TCRdb shows in-frame clones only, minus some. The sample records about 250,000 clones, approximately 90% being singletons. The sequenced sample consisted of peripheral blood. The receptor set was obtained from a woman in her thirties or forties who had recovered from COVID-19. Each CDR3 is given with its conserved first and last residue. The D gene is left open where the match is weak. Expanded clones get a size class; other rows say once, few or many, or leave the size out.

>TRBJ2-7|TRBD2|16|NA|TRBV9
CASSLGLAGGLGEQYF
TGTGCCAGCAGCCTGGGACTAGCGGGCGGCCTGGGCGAGCAGTACTTC
>TRBJ2-7|NA|15|NA|TRBV10-3
CAISESLGGSYEQYF
TGTGCCATCAGTGAGTCGTTAGGGGGCTCCTACGAGCAGTACTTC
>TRBJ2-4|NA|16|once|TRBV18
CASSQVVGLAKNIQYF
TGTGCCAGCTCCCAGGTGGTGGGCCTAGCCAAAAACATTCAGTACTTC
>TRBJ1-1|TRBD1|15|once|TRBV27
CASSPQGAPNTEAFF
TGTGCCAGCAGTCCCCAGGGGGCCCCGAACACTGAAGCTTTCTTT
>TRBJ1-1|NA|17|NA|TRBV3-1/TRBV3-2
CASSPTDLTRGRTEAFF
TGTGCCAGCAGCCCGACCGACCTTACGCGGGGGCGGACTGAAGCTTTCTTT
>TRBJ1-5|NA|13|NA|TRBV6-6
CANGQNSNQPQHF
TGTGCCAACGGACAGAATAGCAATCAGCCCCAGCATTTT
>TRBJ2-3|TRBD1|18|once|TRBV18
CASSPTLPRQGTTDTQYF
TGTGCCAGCTCACCGACCCTCCCACGACAGGGGACCACAGATACGCAGTATTTT
>TRBJ2-1|TRBD2|18|NA|TRBV7-9
CASSVPPGLAGVGNEQFF
TGTGCCAGCAGCGTCCCACCGGGCCTAGCGGGAGTTGGTAATGAGCAGTTCTTC
>TRBJ2-1|TRBD2|14|NA|TRBV9
CASNPIAGVGEQFF
TGTGCCAGCAACCCAATAGCGGGAGTTGGTGAGCAGTTCTTC
>TRBJ2-4|TRBD1|14|NA|TRBV18
CASSPGQGATIQYF
TGTGCCAGCTCACCGGGACAGGGGGCCACCATTCAGTACTTC
>TRBJ2-3|NA|13|NA|TRBV7-9
CASTVTSTDTQYF
TGTGCCAGCACTGTTACTAGCACAGATACGCAGTATTTT
>TRBJ2-1|TRBD1|13|NA|TRBV30
CAWAPGQGFEQFF
TGTGCCTGGGCCCCAGGACAGGGCTTTGAGCAGTTCTTC
>TRBJ2-3|TRBD2|16|NA|TRBV7-9
CASSLASGRTTDTQYF
TGTGCCAGCAGCTTAGCTAGCGGGAGGACTACAGATACGCAGTATTTT
>TRBJ1-2|NA|13|NA|TRBV10-3
CAISEGTKAGYTF
TGTGCCATCAGTGAGGGGACAAAGGCTGGCTACACCTTC
>TRBJ2-3|TRBD2|17|once|TRBV7-9
CASSRLTSGTPTDTQYF
TGTGCCAGCAGCCGACTGACTAGCGGGACCCCAACAGATACGCAGTATTTT
>TRBJ1-3|NA|15|NA|TRBV5-8
CASSLDSFSGNTIYF
TGTGCCAGCAGCTTGGACAGTTTCTCTGGAAACACCATATATTTT
>TRBJ2-1|TRBD2|15|once|TRBV7-9
CASSLVGGRADEQFF
TGTGCCAGCAGCTTAGTCGGCGGGAGGGCTGATGAGCAGTTCTTC
>TRBJ1-6|TRBD1|17|NA|TRBV7-8
CASSPPGPTGANSPLHF
TGTGCCAGCAGCCCACCCGGTCCTACAGGGGCAAATTCACCCCTCCACTTT
>TRBJ1-5|NA|15|once|TRBV19
CASSIGQTSNQPQHF
TGTGCCAGTAGTATTGGGCAGACTAGCAATCAGCCCCAGCATTTT
>TRBJ1-6|TRBD1|14|NA|TRBV2
CASRRGAGGNPLHF
TGTGCCAGCAGGAGGGGTGCAGGGGGGAACCCTCTCCACTTT
>TRBJ1-2|TRBD1|14|NA|TRBV5-4
CASSLGTGDYGYTF
TGTGCCAGCAGCTTGGGGACAGGGGACTATGGCTACACCTTC
>TRBJ2-1|NA|14|NA|TRBV5-8
CASSLEGARPQQFF
TGTGCCAGCAGCTTGGAAGGGGCAAGACCCCAGCAGTTCTTC
>TRBJ2-5|NA|13|NA|TRBV10-3
CAISFGERETQYF
TGTGCCATCAGTTTCGGGGAACGGGAGACCCAGTACTTC
>TRBJ2-7|NA|13|NA|TRBV12-3/TRBV12-4
CASSPRGAYEQYF
TGTGCCAGCAGTCCTCGGGGGGCTTACGAGCAGTACTTC
>TRBJ1-1|NA|11|NA|TRBV3-1/TRBV3-2
CASSQESEAFF
TGTGCCAGCAGCCAGGAGTCTGAAGCTTTCTTT
>TRBJ1-2|TRBD1|15|few|TRBV4-3
CASSQDGQGAYGYTF
TGCGCCAGCAGCCAAGATGGACAGGGGGCCTATGGCTACACCTTC
>TRBJ2-2|TRBD2|18|NA|TRBV18
CASSDLSLLAGASGELFF
TGTGCCAGCTCCGACCTTTCCCTATTGGCGGGAGCGTCCGGGGAGCTGTTTTTT
>TRBJ1-5|NA|13|NA|TRBV2
CASRTGGNQPQHF
TGTGCCAGCAGAACCGGGGGCAATCAGCCCCAGCATTTT
>TRBJ2-3|NA|16|NA|TRBV19
CASSIGGGLGGDTQYF
TGTGCCAGTAGTATAGGTGGGGGACTCGGGGGAGATACGCAGTATTTT
>TRBJ1-5|TRBD1|15|NA|TRBV28
CASSSDRGVHQPQHF
TGTGCCAGCAGCTCGGACAGGGGGGTGCATCAGCCCCAGCATTTT
>TRBJ2-2|TRBD2|16|NA|TRBV14
CASSHLGEGTTGELFF
TGTGCCAGCAGCCACCTGGGGGAGGGCACCACCGGGGAGCTGTTTTTT
>TRBJ1-4|NA|13|NA|TRBV6-5
CASSYGVGGKLFF
TGTGCCAGCAGTTACGGGGTGGGGGGAAAACTGTTTTTT
>TRBJ1-4|NA|16|NA|TRBV15
CATSRDFRGWDEKLFF
TGTGCCACCAGCAGAGATTTCAGGGGATGGGATGAAAAACTGTTTTTT
>TRBJ2-5|TRBD1|14|NA|TRBV25-1
CASSRAGGEETQYF
TGTGCCAGCAGCCGGGCAGGGGGCGAAGAGACCCAGTACTTC
>TRBJ1-6|TRBD1|15|NA|TRBV5-6
CASSHGQGVGSPLHF
TGTGCCAGCAGCCACGGACAGGGGGTAGGCTCACCCCTCCACTTT
>TRBJ2-7|NA|13|NA|TRBV18
CASSPPSGYEQYF
TGTGCCAGCTCACCCCCCTCGGGGTACGAGCAGTACTTC